This passage covers 7 T cell receptor beta chains from one sample sequenced in a study of radiotherapy plus CTLA-4 blockade in lung cancer. Data came from immunoSEQ multiplex PCR; TCRdb stores just in-frame clones and leaves some out. The table shows 75,000 to 95,000 clones, with 80% to 85% occurring only once. Specimen: peripheral blood, collected from a patient treated with radiotherapy plus ipilimumab. The receptors were sampled from a human donor with non-small cell lung cancer that progressed on radiotherapy plus ipilimumab.

The rearrangement joins TRBV4-1 to TRBJ2-7, with D possibly matching TRBD2 (7 bases). The CDR3 has 14 residues. V was cut by 0 bases and J by 4 bases, with 10 bases left in between. The germline V gene encodes CDR1 MGHRA and CDR2 YSYEKL. In DNA form, the CDR3 reads TGCGCCAGCAGCCAAGACGGGGGGCGGTACGAGCAGTACTTC. It specifies CASSQDGGRYEQYF.

This sequence joins TRBV4-1 and TRBJ1-5; 10 bases line up with TRBD1. The germline gives CDR1 MGHRA, CDR2 YSYEKL. V shed 4 bases and J 2 bases; nucleotides not matched to a gene: 14. This CDR3 is 19 amino acids long. DNA of the CDR3: TGCGCCAGCAGCCCGCTGGGGGTGGGACAGGGGCTGGGCAATCAGCCCCAGCATTTT. It yields the protein CASSPLGVGQGLGNQPQHF.

The rearrangement joins TRBV28 to TRBJ2-7; D unclear. Trimming took off 6 bases at V and 1 base at J, with 10 bases between the two ends. Germline CDR1 is MDHEN and CDR2 is SYDVKM. The CDR3 spans 13 residues. In nucleotides, the CDR3 is TGTGCCAGCAGCGCCCGACTGTCCTACGAGCAGTACGTC. This sequence encodes CASSARLSYEQYV.

V usage is TRBV7-9 and J usage is TRBJ2-2; D remains unclear. CDR1 is SEHNR, CDR2 FQNEAQ, per germline (reference sequence). V gave up 2 bases and J gave up 6 bases, with 7 bases separating them. This CDR3 spans 13 amino acids. Written as DNA, the CDR3 is TGTGCCAGCAGCTTATATAGTGCCGGGGAGCTGTTTTTT. It codes for CASSLYSAGELFF.

The chain combines TRBV19 with TRBJ1-5; 7 bases are a match to TRBD1. The trim removed 5 bases at V and 1 base at J, leaving 5 bases unmatched. This CDR3 contains 15 residues. Germline CDR1 reads LNHDA; CDR2 reads SQIVND (reference sequence). The CDR3 spells CASSRGTASNQPQHF. The CDR3 region has the DNA TGTGCCAGTAGTCGGGGGACAGCGAGCAATCAGCCCCAGCATTTT.

The chain links TRBV7-9 to TRBJ1-2, with no clear D. Germline V gene lookup returns CDR1 SEHNR and CDR2 FQNEAQ (reference sequence). The V gene lost 1 base and the J gene lost 8 bases, with 11 bases spanning the gap. The CDR3 length is 13 residues. CDR3 coding DNA: TGTGCCAGCAGCTTAGATCAGGTTTTAGGCTACACCTTC. It encodes CASSLDQVLGYTF.

V is TRBV5-1 and J is TRBJ2-7; 7 positions match TRBD2. With 3 bases clipped from V and 3 bases from J, the junction kept 6 bases outside the gene matches. The CDR3 is 14 amino acids. The germline V gene encodes CDR1 SGHRS and CDR2 YFSETQ. The CDR3 bases are TGCGCCAGCAGCTCTGCGGGAGCGCTCTACGAGCAGTACTTC. It translates to CASSSAGALYEQYF.